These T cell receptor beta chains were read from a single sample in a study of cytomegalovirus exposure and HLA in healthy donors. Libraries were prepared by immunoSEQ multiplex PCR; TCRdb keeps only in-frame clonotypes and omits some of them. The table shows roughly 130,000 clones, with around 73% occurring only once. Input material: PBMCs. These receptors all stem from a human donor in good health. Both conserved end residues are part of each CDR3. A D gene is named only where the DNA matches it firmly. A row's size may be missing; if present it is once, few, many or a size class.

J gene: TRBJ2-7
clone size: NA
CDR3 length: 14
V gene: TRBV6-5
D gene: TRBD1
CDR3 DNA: TGTGCCAGCAGCAAAACAGGGGGCGACTACGAGCAGTACTTC
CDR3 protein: CASSKTGGDYEQYF

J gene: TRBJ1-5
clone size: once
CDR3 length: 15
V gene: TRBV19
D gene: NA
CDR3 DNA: TGTGCCAGTAGTACAACAGGGATAGGCAATCAGCCCCAGCATTTT
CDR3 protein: CASSTTGIGNQPQHF

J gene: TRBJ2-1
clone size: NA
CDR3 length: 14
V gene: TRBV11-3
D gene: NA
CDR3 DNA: TGTGCCAGCAGCTTCCGGCAGGGCTCCGATGAGCAGTTCTTC
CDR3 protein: CASSFRQGSDEQFF

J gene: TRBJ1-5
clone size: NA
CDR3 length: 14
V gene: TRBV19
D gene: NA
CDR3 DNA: TGTGCCAGTAGGGAGGGGCTCGGCAATCAGCCCCAGCATTTT
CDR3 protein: CASREGLGNQPQHF

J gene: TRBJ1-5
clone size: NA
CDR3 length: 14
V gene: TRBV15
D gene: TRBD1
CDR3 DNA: TGTGCCACCAGCGGACAGGGCTGGTGGCAGCCCCAGCATTTT
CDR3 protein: CATSGQGWWQPQHF

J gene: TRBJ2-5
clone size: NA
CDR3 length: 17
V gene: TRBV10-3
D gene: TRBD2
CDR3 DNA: TGTGCCATCAGTGGTTCGGGGGGTTATGCCGTCCAAGAGACCCAGTACTTC
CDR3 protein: CAISGSGGYAVQETQYF

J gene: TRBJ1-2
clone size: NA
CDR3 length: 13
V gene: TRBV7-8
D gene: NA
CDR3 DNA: TGTGCCAGCAGCGCACAGAGTCGCTATGGCTACACCTTC
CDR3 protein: CASSAQSRYGYTF

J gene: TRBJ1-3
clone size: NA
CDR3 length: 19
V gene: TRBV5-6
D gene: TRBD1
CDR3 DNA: TGTGCCAGCAGCTTGAGGTCGACAGGGAGGCGGCAATTGGGAAACACCATATATTTT
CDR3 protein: CASSLRSTGRRQLGNTIYF

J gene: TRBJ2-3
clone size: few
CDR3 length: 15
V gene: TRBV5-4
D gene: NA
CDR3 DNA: TGTGCCAGCAGCCCTGACAGGACCTACACAGATACGCAGTATTTT
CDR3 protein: CASSPDRTYTDTQYF

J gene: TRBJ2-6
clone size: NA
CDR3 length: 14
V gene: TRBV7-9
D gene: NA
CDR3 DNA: TGTGCCAGCAGTCTCCCCGGGGTGACCAACGTCCTGACTTTC
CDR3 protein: CASSLPGVTNVLTF

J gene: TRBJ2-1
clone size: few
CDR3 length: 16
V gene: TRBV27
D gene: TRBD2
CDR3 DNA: TGTGCCAGCAGTTTAGGGCTAGCGGGAGTATACAATGAGCAGTTCTTC
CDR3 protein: CASSLGLAGVYNEQFF

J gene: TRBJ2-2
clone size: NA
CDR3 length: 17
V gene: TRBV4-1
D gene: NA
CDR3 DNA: TGCGCCAGCAGCCAAAGGTCAGCAGGGGTCGGCACCGGGGAGCTGTTTTTT
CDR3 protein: CASSQRSAGVGTGELFF

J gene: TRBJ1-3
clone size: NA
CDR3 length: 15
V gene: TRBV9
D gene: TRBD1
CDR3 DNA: TGTGCCAGCAGCGTAGGGACAGGGGGTGGAAACACCATATATTTT
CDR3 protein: CASSVGTGGGNTIYF

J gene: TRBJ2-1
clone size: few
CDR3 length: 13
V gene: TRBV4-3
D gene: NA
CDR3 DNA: TGCGCCAGCAGCCTAGCCCCTATGAATGAGCAGTTCTTC
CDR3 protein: CASSLAPMNEQFF

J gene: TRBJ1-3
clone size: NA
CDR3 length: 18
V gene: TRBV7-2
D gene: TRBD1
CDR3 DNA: TGTGCCAGCAGCTTAGCGGGGGGGGGACAGGGCTCTGGAAACACCATATATTTT
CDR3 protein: CASSLAGGGQGSGNTIYF

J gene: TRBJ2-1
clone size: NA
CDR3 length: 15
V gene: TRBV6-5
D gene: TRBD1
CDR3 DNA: TGTGCCAGCAGCCCGGACAGGGGGGCTTACAATGAGCAGTTCTTC
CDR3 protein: CASSPDRGAYNEQFF

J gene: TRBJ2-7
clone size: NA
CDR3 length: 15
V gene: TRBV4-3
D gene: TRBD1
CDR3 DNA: TGCGCCAGCAGCCCAGGGACAGGGGTGGGTTACGAGCAGTACTTC
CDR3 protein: CASSPGTGVGYEQYF